Included here is one TCR beta chain sequence, with context. Profiling relied on immunoSEQ multiplex PCR, and the TCRdb table lists in-frame clones only, not all of them. The profile shows about 120,000 clones, over 75% of them singletons. The data belong to a study of control samples from healthy donors and cancer patients. The germline V gene encodes CDR1 SGDLS and CDR2 YYNGEE. Germline trimming cut 3 bases from V and 1 base from J; bases unmatched to any gene: 17. The CDR3 runs 20 residues. The sequence came from a woman in her forties or fifties with colorectal cancer. This chain joins TRBV9 and TRBJ2-1; 9 nucleotides match TRBD1. The sequencing input was PBMCs. CDR3 protein: CASSAPPRTGDPQSYNEQFF. Written as DNA, the CDR3 is TGTGCCAGCAGCGCCCCCCCACGGACAGGGGACCCCCAATCCTACAATGAGCAGTTCTTC.